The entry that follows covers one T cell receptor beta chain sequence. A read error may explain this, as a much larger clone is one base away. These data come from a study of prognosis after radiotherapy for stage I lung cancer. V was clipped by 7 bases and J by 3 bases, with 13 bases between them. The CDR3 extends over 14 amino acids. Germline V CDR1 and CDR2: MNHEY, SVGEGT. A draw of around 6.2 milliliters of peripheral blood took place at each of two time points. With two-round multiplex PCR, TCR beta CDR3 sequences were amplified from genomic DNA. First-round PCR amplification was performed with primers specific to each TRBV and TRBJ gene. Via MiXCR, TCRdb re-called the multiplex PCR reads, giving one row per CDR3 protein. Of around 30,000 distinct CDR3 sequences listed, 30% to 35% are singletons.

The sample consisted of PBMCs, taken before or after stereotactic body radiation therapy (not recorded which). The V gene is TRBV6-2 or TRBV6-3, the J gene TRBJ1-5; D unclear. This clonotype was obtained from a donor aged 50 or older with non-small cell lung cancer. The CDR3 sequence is CASIRRRDNQPQHF. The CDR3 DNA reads TGTGCCAGCATAAGGCGCAGAGACAATCAGCCCCAGCATTTT.